The 10 T cell receptor beta chains in this list originate from one sample, sequenced in a study of T-cell reconstitution after alpha-beta-depleted transplantation in children. The TCRbeta library was prepared with unique molecular identifiers. TCRdb itself ran the PCR reads through MiXCR, one entry per CDR3 protein. The sample shows about 130,000 distinct CDR3 sequences, approximately 8.7% of them seen only once. Sequences were derived from PBMCs, mostly from graft donor cells, sampled 180 days after TCRalphabeta/CD19-depleted stem cell transplant. The receptors derive from a girl less than two years old who had a stem cell transplant for combined immunodeficiency, so the T cells may come from the graft donor.

This clonotype was detected a few times. V and J are TRBV7-2 and TRBJ2-5, with 9 nucleotides matching TRBD1. Germline CDR1 reads SGHTA; CDR2 reads FQGNSA. Unmatched junction bases numbered 4, after V lost 3 bases and J lost 5 bases. There are 14 residues in the CDR3. CDR3 protein: CASSLGTGFETQYF. The DNA of the CDR3 is TGTGCCAGCAGCTTGGGGACAGGGTTTGAGACCCAGTACTTC.

At least ten counts were recorded for this clonotype. V usage is TRBV5-1 and J usage is TRBJ2-1; D is unclear. This CDR3 region has 12 residues. V shed 0 bases and J shed 5 bases, with 3 bases lying between them. CDR1 is SGHRS, CDR2 YFSETQ, per germline. CDR3 DNA sequence: TGCGCCAGCAGCTTGGGGCACAATGAGCAGTTCTTC. This encodes CASSLGHNEQFF.

This clonotype has a count of ten or more. The gene calls are TRBV12-3 or TRBV12-4 and TRBJ2-7; 8 nucleotides match TRBD1. The CDR3 spans 14 residues. V shed 6 bases, J shed 4 bases, and the junction held 8 bases outside the gene matches. The CDR3 is CASRSTGVGYEQYF. CDR3 nucleotides: TGTGCCAGCAGGTCGACAGGGGTGGGGTACGAGCAGTACTTC.

This clonotype was observed at least ten times. The rearrangement uses TRBV5-1 and TRBJ1-5; TRBD1 matches 7 bases. Germline V gene data show CDR1 as SGHRS and CDR2 as YFSETQ. The CDR3 contains 13 residues. The V and J ends lost 4 bases and 4 bases, in that order; junction bases with no gene match: 2. This chain's CDR3 is CASSATGNQPQHF. For the CDR3, the DNA is TGCGCCAGCAGCGCGACAGGGAATCAGCCCCAGCATTTT.

In this sample, this clonotype turned up a few times. The germline gene is not matched at one end of the junction; a read error may be the cause. The CDR3 spells CASSLWGQGVDF. CDR3 nucleotide sequence: TGTGCCAGCAGCTTGTGGGGACAGGGGGTTGACTTC. The chain uses TRBV5-5 and TRBJ2-7; 11 bases are a match to TRBD1. Germline V lookup: CDR1 SGHKS, CDR2 YYEKEE (reference sequence). CDR3 length: 12 residues.

Many counts were recorded for this clonotype. V and J are TRBV5-1 and TRBJ1-1; D not resolved. Per germline, CDR1 SGHRS and CDR2 YFSETQ. V lost 1 base to trimming and J lost 6 bases, with 7 bases between them. The CDR3 is made up of 12 amino acids. The CDR3 DNA sequence: TGCGCCAGCAGCTTGATCGGGGCTGAAGCTTTCTTT. Protein: CASSLIGAEAFF. Based on the CDR3 plus reference TRBV5-1 and TRBJ1-1, the full variable domain is KAGVTQTPRYLIKTRGQQVTLSCSPISGHRSVSWYQQTPGQGLQFLFEYFSETQRNKGNFPGRFSGRQFSNSRSEMNVSTLELGDSALYLCASSLIGAEAFFGQGTRLTVV.

The chain is built from TRBV6-1 and TRBJ2-5; D perhaps matches TRBD2 (6 bases). V lost 8 bases and J lost 5, with 18 bases in between. Looked up from germline, CDR1 is MNHNS and CDR2 is SASEGT. The CDR3 extends over 14 amino acids. The CDR3 sequence: CASGLSGDWETQYF. The CDR3 DNA reads TGTGCCAGCGGCCTATCGGGAGATTGGGAGACCCAGTACTTC.

The chain combines TRBV7-6 with TRBJ2-5, with a tentative D call TRBD2 (5 bases). V was pared by 1 base and J by 7 bases, with 13 bases between. Germline CDR1 SGHVS, CDR2 FNYEAQ. This CDR3 has 14 amino acids. This chain's CDR3 is CASSLVGAPPTQYF. CDR3 nucleotides: TGTGCCAGCAGCTTAGTGGGAGCGCCACCGACCCAGTACTTC.

This clonotype was seen a few times. This sequence joins TRBV29-1 and TRBJ2-3, with 7 bases matching TRBD1. There are 13 residues in the CDR3. Germline assignment: CDR1 SQVTM and CDR2 ANQGSEA. Trimming at V came to 4 bases and at J to 2 bases, leaving 3 bases not matched to a gene. In DNA form, the CDR3 reads TGCAGCGTTGCGGGGACAGTCACAGATACGCAGTATTTT. It translates to CSVAGTVTDTQYF.

This clonotype was detected many times. The genes are TRBV6-5 and TRBJ2-3, with a weak D call TRBD2 (5 bases). CDR1 is MNHEY and CDR2 is SVGAGI in the germline V gene. CDR3 length: 12 residues. Trimming stripped 4 bases from V and 7 bases from J, with 9 bases between. The CDR3 region is CASSLSGYTQYF. CDR3 in DNA: TGTGCCAGCAGTTTATCGGGGTATACGCAGTATTTT.